These T cell receptor beta chains were read from a single sample in a study of cytomegalovirus exposure and HLA in healthy donors. The method was immunoSEQ multiplex PCR; TCRdb's version includes in-frame clones alone and lacks a portion of them. The data show around 150,000 clones, about 65% seen once. Sequencing input: PBMCs. The source is a man between 35 and 55 years old in good health and CMV-seropositive. The CDR3 runs from the conserved cysteine through the conserved F or W. D genes are given only for firm matches. A clone size is listed for some rows: how often the clone was seen (once, few, many), or a class if it is expanded.

TGTGCCACCGTGGGGGAGGTGTACGAGCAGTACTTC	CATVGEVYEQYF	TRBV6-1	TRBJ2-7	-	-
TGTGCCAGCAGCCGACAGGGGTATGGCTACACCTTC	CASSRQGYGYTF	TRBV5-6	TRBJ1-2	once	TRBD1
TGCGCCAGCAGCTTGCCAGCGGGGGGCCGCTTATACGAGCAGTACTTC	CASSLPAGGRLYEQYF	TRBV5-1	TRBJ2-7	-	TRBD2
TGTGCCAGAAGCCCGAGGGGGGCTTTCTTT	CARSPRGAFF	TRBV5-3	TRBJ1-1	-	-
TGTGCCAGCAGCTCCTTCGGGGGACGGGGAGGAGAGACCCAGTACTTC	CASSSFGGRGGETQYF	TRBV7-9	TRBJ2-5	-	-
TGTGCCAGCAGAATGGGACTCCTGAACACCGGGGAGCTGTTTTTT	CASRMGLLNTGELFF	TRBV7-2	TRBJ2-2	few	-
TGTGCCAGCCGACTAGCGGGGGCAAGCTCCTACAATGAGCAGTTCTTC	CASRLAGASSYNEQFF	TRBV7-2	TRBJ2-1	-	TRBD2
TGTGCCAGCAGCGTACAGGGTCGAAGCGAGCAGTACTTC	CASSVQGRSEQYF	TRBV5-8	TRBJ2-7	-	-
TGTGCCAGCAGCCCGTCGGCGGGGGGCGGAGAGACCCAGTACTTC	CASSPSAGGGETQYF	TRBV6-4	TRBJ2-5	few	TRBD2
TGTGCCAGCAGTCCACGACAGGATAGTTCACCCCTCCACTTT	CASSPRQDSSPLHF	TRBV6-5	TRBJ1-6	-	-
TGTGCCTGGCTGGCCCCGGGACTAGCGCTCACCGGGGAGCTGTTTTTT	CAWLAPGLALTGELFF	TRBV30	TRBJ2-2	few	TRBD2
TGTGCCAGCTCGACAGGGGGCAGGGATGAGCAGTTCTTC	CASSTGGRDEQFF	TRBV7-9	TRBJ2-1	-	TRBD1
TGTGCCAGCAGCTCTGGGGGGTTCTACTCCTACAATGAGCAGTTCTTC	CASSSGGFYSYNEQFF	TRBV7-2	TRBJ2-1	-	-
TGCGCCAGCAGCTTGGCCAGCTATGGCTACACCTTC	CASSLASYGYTF	TRBV5-1	TRBJ1-2	-	-
TGTGCCAGTACCACGGGACTCCATAATTCACCCCTCCACTTT	CASTTGLHNSPLHF	TRBV19	TRBJ1-6	-	-
TGTGCCTGGAGCAGGGGGCTAGATACGCAGTATTTT	CAWSRGLDTQYF	TRBV30	TRBJ2-3	-	TRBD1
TGTGCCAGCAGCCTAGTCGGACAGGGGCGCGGCTCTGGAAACACCATATATTTT	CASSLVGQGRGSGNTIYF	TRBV4-2	TRBJ1-3	-	TRBD1
TGCGCCAGCAGCTGGGGACTAGCGGGGGGCCGCTCTTTAGATACGCAGTATTTT	CASSWGLAGGRSLDTQYF	TRBV5-1	TRBJ2-3	few	TRBD2
TGTGCCAGCAGCTTAGCCCGGGCAGGACTCATCACAGATACGCAGTATTTT	CASSLARAGLITDTQYF	TRBV7-8	TRBJ2-3	-	-
TGTGCGTACCGGGACAGAGACTACGAGCAGTACTTC	CAYRDRDYEQYF	TRBV7-9	TRBJ2-7	few	TRBD1
TGTGCCAGCAGCCCGCAGGGGGCCGGCACAGATACGCAGTATTTT	CASSPQGAGTDTQYF	TRBV7-8	TRBJ2-3	-	TRBD1
TGTGCCAGCAGCTCCCGACAGGGCTATCAGCCCCAGCATTTT	CASSSRQGYQPQHF	TRBV5-6	TRBJ1-5	once	TRBD1
TGTGCCAGCAGATTGGGAGGGGGTAGGAATCAGCCCCAGCATTTT	CASRLGGGRNQPQHF	TRBV6-5	TRBJ1-5	-	-
TGTGCTAGTGGTTCGGGACAGGGGAAAGATACGCAGTATTTT	CASGSGQGKDTQYF	TRBV12-5	TRBJ2-3	few	TRBD1
TGCGCCAGCAGCCAAGAGCAGGCCTACGAGCAGTACTTC	CASSQEQAYEQYF	TRBV4-1	TRBJ2-7	-	-
TGTGCCAGCAGCGCCCTAGCGGGGGCGGGCAATGAGCAGTTCTTC	CASSALAGAGNEQFF	TRBV9	TRBJ2-1	-	TRBD2
TGTGCCAGCAGGCGGGGGGCGCGAGCTTTCTTT	CASRRGARAFF	TRBV27	TRBJ1-1	-	-
TGTGCCAGCACCCCCGGGGAGAAAATTGATCAGCCCCAGCATTTT	CASTPGEKIDQPQHF	TRBV6-6	TRBJ1-5	few	-
TGTGCCAGCAGCGACGGGGGGGACACTGAAGCTTTCTTT	CASSDGGDTEAFF	TRBV7-3	TRBJ1-1	-	-
TGTGCCAGCAGCCATACTCTGGAGGGGGCCGGGCCTGAAGCTTTCTTT	CASSHTLEGAGPEAFF	TRBV7-9	TRBJ1-1	-	TRBD1
TGTGCCAGAAGCTTGGAAGACAGGGATGGCTACACCTTC	CARSLEDRDGYTF	TRBV5-3	TRBJ1-2	few	TRBD1
TGTGCCAGCAGCTTGGCCGGGCAGGGGGTACTCTCCTACGAGCAGTACTTC	CASSLAGQGVLSYEQYF	TRBV5-8	TRBJ2-7	-	TRBD1
TGTGCCAGCTCACCTCAGGACAGGGGGCAAGACGAGCAGTACTTC	CASSPQDRGQDEQYF	TRBV18	TRBJ2-7	few	TRBD1
TGTGCCAGCAGCTGGCGCCGGGAGTCAGAGACCCAGTACTTC	CASSWRRESETQYF	TRBV7-9	TRBJ2-5	few	-
TGTGCCAGCAGCGTTGGACAAACCTACACTGAAGCTTTCTTT	CASSVGQTYTEAFF	TRBV9	TRBJ1-1	-	-
TGTGCCAGTAGTATAATGGGGGCGTATGAGCAGTACTTC	CASSIMGAYEQYF	TRBV19	TRBJ2-7	-	-
TGTGCCAGCAGCTTGGATGTTAGGGGGGGGGAGCAGTACTTC	CASSLDVRGGEQYF	TRBV5-4	TRBJ2-7	-	-
TGCAGTGCTCCCCAGGGTCGTCTAGCTTTCTTT	CSAPQGRLAFF	TRBV20-1	TRBJ1-1	few	-
TGCGCCAGCAGCTTGGACACCTACGAGCAGTACTTC	CASSLDTYEQYF	TRBV5-1	TRBJ2-7	-	-
TGTGCCAGTAGGAACACAAAATACACTGAAGCTTTCTTT	CASRNTKYTEAFF	TRBV19	TRBJ1-1	-	-
TGTGCCAGCAGGCTTCAGGGTTTCATCAATGAGCAGTTCTTC	CASRLQGFINEQFF	TRBV27	TRBJ2-1	few	-
TGCGCCAGCAGCTCTCAACAGGGGAACACTGAAGCTTTCTTT	CASSSQQGNTEAFF	TRBV5-1	TRBJ1-1	-	-